A selection of T cell receptor beta chains follows, all from one sample in a study of radiation and T cells in renal cell carcinoma. Generated by immunoSEQ multiplex PCR, the TCRdb table keeps only in-frame clones and is missing some. The profile shows 150,000 to 160,000 clones, 87% of them singletons. The sample was blood, taken from a patient whose treatment included radiotherapy and nephrectomy. The receptors originated from a woman between 45 and 60 years old with renal cell carcinoma. Both conserved end residues are part of each CDR3. A D gene is named only where the DNA matches it firmly. Size is omitted from some rows. Given values are once, few, many or a class for expanded clones.

D,J,size,V,CDR3,DNA
TRBD1,TRBJ1-3,NA,TRBV2,CASTGAGNTIYF,TGTGCCAGTACAGGGGCTGGAAACACCATATATTTT
TRBD2,TRBJ2-2,NA,TRBV7-7,CASSPTSATNTGELFF,TGTGCTAGCAGCCCTACTAGCGCCACGAACACCGGGGAGCTGTTTTTT
TRBD2,TRBJ2-1,once,TRBV6-4,CASSGQGGYEQFF,TGTGCCAGCAGTGGGCAGGGAGGGTATGAGCAGTTCTTC
TRBD2,TRBJ2-7,NA,TRBV7-2,CASSINAGTSGGAWYEQYF,TGTGCCAGCAGTATCAATGCCGGGACTAGCGGGGGGGCCTGGTACGAGCAGTACTTC
NA,TRBJ2-7,NA,TRBV30,CAWSAPRSFRYEQYF,TGTGCCTGGAGTGCTCCCAGGTCCTTCCGCTACGAGCAGTACTTC
NA,TRBJ1-1,NA,TRBV9,CASSVAGVRATEAFF,TGTGCCAGCAGCGTAGCGGGGGTTAGGGCCACTGAAGCTTTCTTT
TRBD1,TRBJ2-2,NA,TRBV19,CASTKGTGPNTGELFF,TGTGCCAGTACCAAAGGGACAGGTCCGAACACCGGGGAGCTGTTTTTT
TRBD2,TRBJ2-1,NA,TRBV6-1,CASSEKLAGGYEQFF,TGTGCCAGCAGTGAAAAGCTAGCGGGGGGTTATGAGCAGTTCTTC
TRBD2,TRBJ2-5,NA,TRBV6-6,CASRLTSGGPGTQYF,TGTGCCAGCAGGCTCACTAGCGGGGGGCCAGGGACCCAGTACTTC
TRBD1,TRBJ2-7,NA,TRBV18,CASSAGQGDGYEQYF,TGTGCCAGCTCGGCAGGACAGGGGGACGGCTACGAGCAGTACTTC
NA,TRBJ1-1,NA,TRBV7-9,CASSLAPGETFF,TGTGCCAGCAGCTTAGCTCCGGGGGAAACTTTCTTT
TRBD1,TRBJ2-7,NA,TRBV5-8,CASNPGTGVWYF,TGTGCCAGCAACCCCGGGACAGGGGTCTGGTACTTC
NA,TRBJ2-5,NA,TRBV28,CASLNPRGVETQYF,TGTGCCAGCCTTAATCCACGCGGGGTCGAGACCCAGTACTTC
TRBD1,TRBJ1-1,NA,TRBV5-1,CASSWTGVNTEAFF,TGCGCCAGCAGCTGGACAGGGGTGAACACTGAAGCTTTCTTT
NA,TRBJ1-5,NA,TRBV6-5,CASSYSSNQPQHF,TGTGCCAGCAGTTACTCGTCCAATCAGCCCCAGCATTTT
NA,TRBJ1-3,once,TRBV5-1,CASSLQGSGNTIYF,TGCGCCAGCAGCTTACAGGGATCAGGAAACACCATATATTTT
TRBD2,TRBJ2-2,NA,TRBV29-1,CSVGTSGVNGELFF,TGCAGCGTTGGGACTAGCGGGGTGAACGGGGAGCTGTTTTTT
NA,TRBJ2-5,NA,TRBV5-4,CASSLAWANQETQYF,TGTGCCAGCAGCTTGGCCTGGGCGAACCAAGAGACCCAGTACTTC
NA,TRBJ1-1,NA,TRBV5-1,CASSLVGAMGTEAFF,TGCGCCAGCAGCCTCGTGGGGGCCATGGGCACTGAAGCTTTCTTT
NA,TRBJ1-1,NA,TRBV30,CAWTLTTEAFF,TGTGCCTGGACCCTCACTACTGAAGCTTTCTTT
NA,TRBJ2-3,once,TRBV5-6,CASSQYVADTQYF,TGTGCCAGCAGCCAGTATGTCGCAGATACGCAGTATTTT
TRBD1,TRBJ2-2,NA,TRBV7-2,CASSRYRGGRGNTGELFF,TGTGCCAGCAGCCGCTATAGAGGGGGCAGGGGCAACACCGGGGAGCTGTTTTTT
NA,TRBJ2-5,NA,TRBV7-9,CASSLVGGQETQYF,TGTGCCAGCAGCTTAGTAGGGGGACAAGAGACCCAGTACTTC
TRBD2,TRBJ2-3,NA,TRBV18,CASSKAGGDTQYF,TGTGCCAGCTCCAAGGCGGGGGGTGATACGCAGTATTTT
NA,TRBJ1-1,NA,TRBV6-5,CASSYGGNAEAFF,TGTGCCAGCAGTTACGGCGGGAACGCTGAAGCTTTCTTT
NA,TRBJ2-2,NA,TRBV18,CASSRQDTGELFF,TGTGCCAGCTCACGACAGGATACCGGGGAGCTGTTTTTT
NA,TRBJ1-2,NA,TRBV19,CASSLGWRANYGYTF,TGTGCCAGTAGTCTCGGGTGGAGGGCTAACTATGGCTACACCTTC
NA,TRBJ1-1,NA,TRBV29-1,CSVEVQGNTEAFF,TGCAGCGTTGAAGTTCAGGGGAACACTGAAGCTTTCTTT
NA,TRBJ1-1,NA,TRBV11-2,CASSPRTVNTEAFF,TGTGCCAGCAGCCCCCGGACGGTTAACACTGAAGCTTTCTTT
TRBD2,TRBJ2-7,once,TRBV10-2,CASSDASGGTYEQYF,TGCGCCAGCAGTGATGCTAGCGGGGGTACCTACGAGCAGTACTTC
NA,TRBJ2-1,NA,TRBV2,CASSDIGTVIDFWQFF,TGTGCCAGCAGTGATATAGGTACAGTCATTGATTTCTGGCAGTTCTTC
NA,TRBJ2-5,NA,TRBV4-2,CASSQDPGGIETQYF,TGTGCCAGCAGCCAAGATCCCGGGGGTATTGAGACCCAGTACTTC
NA,TRBJ2-3,NA,TRBV6-5,CASTWGGLGTDTQYF,TGTGCCAGCACCTGGGGGGGCTTGGGCACAGATACGCAGTATTTT
TRBD1,TRBJ1-1,NA,TRBV7-9,CASTRTGKNTEAFF,TGTGCCAGCACCCGGACAGGAAAGAACACTGAAGCTTTCTTT
NA,TRBJ1-1,NA,TRBV13,CASSLKNTEAFF,TGTGCCAGCAGTCTGAAGAACACTGAAGCTTTCTTT
TRBD2,TRBJ2-1,NA,TRBV25-1,CASSIGGTSGVNEQFF,TGTGCCAGCAGCATAGGGGGGACTAGCGGGGTGAATGAGCAGTTCTTC
NA,TRBJ1-1,NA,TRBV2,CASSGQGNTEAFF,TGTGCCAGCTCGGGCCAGGGTAACACTGAAGCTTTCTTT
NA,TRBJ1-1,NA,TRBV6-5,CASSYDSVGAEAFF,TGTGCCAGCAGTTACGACTCGGTCGGCGCTGAAGCTTTCTTT
TRBD1,TRBJ1-1,NA,TRBV2,CASSEDRGWTSAFF,TGTGCCAGCAGCGAGGACAGGGGATGGACTTCGGCTTTCTTT
NA,TRBJ1-1,NA,TRBV7-2,CASSPLLGNTEAFF,TGTGCCAGCAGCCCATTGCTGGGGAACACTGAAGCTTTCTTT
NA,TRBJ1-5,NA,TRBV18,CASSPGKGNQPQHF,TGTGCCAGCTCACCGGGGAAGGGCAATCAGCCCCAGCATTTT
TRBD1,TRBJ2-2,NA,TRBV5-1,CASSLESTGAGELFF,TGCGCCAGCAGCTTGGAATCTACAGGGGCCGGGGAGCTGTTTTTT
NA,TRBJ1-5,NA,TRBV7-2,CASSPGVSQPQHF,TGTGCCAGCAGCCCCGGGGTGTCTCAGCCCCAGCATTTT
NA,TRBJ2-2,NA,TRBV6-1,CASSERSHTGELFF,TGTGCCAGCAGTGAACGATCACACACCGGGGAGCTGTTTTTT
NA,TRBJ1-3,NA,TRBV6-1,CASTTGFGNTIYF,TGTGCCTCTACTACAGGTTTTGGAAACACCATATATTTT
NA,TRBJ2-3,NA,TRBV5-4,CASSLTQASTDTQYF,TGTGCCAGCAGTTTAACGCAGGCTAGCACAGATACGCAGTATTTT
TRBD1,TRBJ1-2,once,TRBV6-5,CASSYSFPGGLNGYTF,TGTGCCAGCAGTTACTCGTTCCCAGGGGGCCTTAATGGCTACACCTTC
NA,TRBJ1-1,NA,TRBV19,CASSLGPLDEAFF,TGTGCCAGTAGTTTGGGGCCGTTGGATGAAGCTTTCTTT
TRBD1,TRBJ1-1,NA,TRBV6-5,CASSLDRGGRGTEAFF,TGTGCCAGCAGTTTGGACAGGGGGGGCCGGGGCACTGAAGCTTTCTTT
TRBD1,TRBJ1-2,NA,TRBV19,CASSGQGGYTF,TGTGCCAGTAGCGGACAGGGGGGCTACACCTTC
TRBD2,TRBJ2-1,NA,TRBV5-6,CASTSLAGATYNEQFF,TGTGCCAGCACCTCGTTAGCGGGGGCGACCTACAATGAGCAGTTCTTC
NA,TRBJ2-2,NA,TRBV6-1,CASSDSGLAFANTGELFF,TGTGCCAGCAGTGATTCGGGGTTGGCGTTCGCGAACACCGGGGAGCTGTTTTTT
NA,TRBJ2-7,NA,TRBV5-8,CASSLIFGTSINYEQYF,TGTGCCAGCAGCTTGATTTTCGGGACCTCCATCAACTACGAGCAGTACTTC